Presented here are 28 T cell receptor beta chains from one specimen sequenced in a study of blood T cell repertoires in COVID-19. The method was immunoSEQ multiplex PCR; TCRdb's version includes in-frame clones alone and lacks a portion of them. The sample lists around 100,000 clones; roughly 82% were seen once. What was sequenced was peripheral blood. The receptors were gathered from a woman aged 40 to 50 with acute or convalescent COVID-19.

J is TRBJ2-7 and V is TRBV3-1 (or the pseudogene TRBV3-2), with 8 bases that match TRBD2. The CDR3 covers 12 residues. V gave up 10 bases and J gave up 2 bases; unmatched junction bases: 4. Germline lookup yields CDR1 LGHDT and CDR2 YNNKEL (reference sequence). For the CDR3, the DNA is TGTGCCATCACGGGGGGGACCTACGAGCAGTACTTC. It is translated as CAITGGTYEQYF.

J is TRBJ2-3 and V is TRBV24-1; 7 nucleotides match TRBD2. CDR1 KGHDR and CDR2 SFDVKD come from the germline V gene. This CDR3 has 14 residues. V lost 2 bases and J lost 4; bases outside the gene matches: 2. CDR3 region: CATSDWTRPDTQYF. In DNA, the CDR3 is TGTGCCACCAGTGATTGGACTAGACCAGATACGCAGTATTTT.

The chain carries TRBV6-5 and TRBJ1-6; D perhaps matches TRBD1 (6 bases). CDR1 is MNHEY, CDR2 SVGAGI, per germline. V lost 6 bases to trimming and J lost 8 bases, with 11 bases between them. CDR3 length: 13 amino acids. As DNA, the CDR3 is TGTGCCAGCAGGTACCGACAGGATTCACCCCTCCACTTT. As protein: CASRYRQDSPLHF.

V usage is TRBV7-8 and J usage is TRBJ2-7, with 10 bases aligning to TRBD2. V lost 0 bases to trimming and J lost 0 bases; unmatched junction nucleotides: 8. Germline V gene sequence: CDR1 SGHVS, CDR2 FQNEAQ. The CDR3 totals 18 residues. This CDR3 is CASSLALGTSASSYEQYF. The CDR3 DNA sequence: TGTGCCAGCAGCTTAGCGCTGGGGACTAGCGCAAGCTCCTACGAGCAGTACTTC.

This clone turned up a few times. Other nucleotide sequences from this sample produce the same CDR3. The chain joins TRBV2 to TRBJ1-6; D is unresolved. V shed 3 bases and J shed 3 bases, with 6 bases lying between them. Germline CDR1 SNHLY, CDR2 FYNNEI. The CDR3 covers 14 residues. The CDR3 reads CASSDRNYNSPLHF. The DNA of the CDR3 is TGTGCCAGCAGTGACAGAAACTATAATTCACCCCTCCACTTT.

This clone was recorded a few times. This chain connects TRBV6-5 to TRBJ2-7; D unresolved. CDR1 and CDR2 (germline): MNHEY, SVGAGI. The ends were cut back, 7 bases at V and 0 bases at J, with 7 bases in the middle. This CDR3 spans 12 amino acids. The DNA for the CDR3 is TGTGCCAGCAAACTGAGCTCCTACGAGCAGTACTTC. Its translation is CASKLSSYEQYF.

J is TRBJ1-2 and V is TRBV14; TRBD1 is a possible D gene (5 bases). Germline CDR1 SGHDN, CDR2 FVKESK. V was cut by 1 base and J by 2 bases, with 8 bases left in between. CDR3 length equals 14 residues. CDR3 protein: CASSQVRGNYGYTF. In DNA form, the CDR3 reads TGTGCCAGCAGCCAAGTGCGGGGGAACTATGGCTACACCTTC.

The chain is built from TRBV7-5 and TRBJ1-3; the table's D call, TRBD1, has no DNA check behind it. TRBV7-5 is listed as a pseudogene. This CDR3 spans 15 amino acids. The CDR3 nucleotides are TGTGCCAGAAGCTTCGTCAGGGGGGATGGAAACACCATATATTTT. Encoded protein: CARSFVRGDGNTIYF.

This clone has more than one count but fewer than ten. The chain links TRBV15 to TRBJ2-3, with a possible D match to TRBD1 (5 bases). The length of the CDR3 is 14 residues. Germline CDR1 is LNHNV and CDR2 is YYDKDF (reference sequence). V was clipped by 3 bases and J by 5 bases, with 12 bases between them. The CDR3 DNA follows: TGTGCCACCAGCAGTTCAGGGTCAGGAGATACGCAGTATTTT. This translates into CATSSSGSGDTQYF.

The V gene is TRBV6-4, the J gene TRBJ1-2, with unresolved D. The germline V gene has CDR1 MRHNA and CDR2 SNTAGT. This CDR3 comprises 14 residues. V lost 0 bases to trimming and J lost 2 bases, with 7 bases between them. CDR3 nucleotides: TGTGCCAGCAGTGACTCCGACACCAACTATGGCTACACCTTC. Encoded protein: CASSDSDTNYGYTF.

V usage is TRBV6-4 and J usage is TRBJ1-5; 8 bases align to TRBD1. Germline CDR1 is MRHNA and CDR2 is SNTAGT. J lost 2 bases, V lost 8 bases, and 5 bases had no gene match. The CDR3 sequence is 14 residues long. The CDR3 sequence: CASPGQDRNQPQHF. The CDR3, as DNA: TGTGCCAGCCCGGGACAGGATCGCAATCAGCCCCAGCATTTT.

The rearrangement joins TRBV3-1 (or the pseudogene TRBV3-2) to TRBJ2-7; tentatively, D is TRBD1 (7 bases). The V end lost 3 bases, the J end lost 4 bases, and 16 bases lay between the germline ends. The CDR3 is 15 residues long. The germline gives CDR1 LGHDT, CDR2 YNNKEL (reference sequence). This chain's CDR3 is CASSHGQAGGYEQYF. Here the CDR3 DNA reads TGTGCCAGCAGCCACGGACAGGCAGGGGGGTACGAGCAGTACTTC.

The CDR3 DNA sequence: TGTGCCAGTTCCGGGACTAGCGGGGGGGCCTTCGGCAATGAGCAGTTCTTC. Residues: CASSGTSGGAFGNEQFF. The chain joins TRBV19 to TRBJ2-1; TRBD2 matches 16 bases. V trimming: 8 bases; J trimming: 6 bases; junction bases outside the gene matches: 10. This CDR3 is 17 amino acids long. CDR1 and CDR2 from the germline V gene are LNHDA and SQIVND (reference sequence).

The rearrangement links TRBV11-2 to TRBJ2-4; D may be TRBD1 (6 bases). Trimming pared 5 bases from V and 0 bases from J, leaving 11 bases between. The CDR3 covers 15 residues. Germline CDR1 and CDR2: SGHAT and FQNNGV. The CDR3 reads CASSQDRIAKNIQYF. The DNA for the CDR3 is TGTGCCAGCAGCCAAGACAGGATAGCCAAAAACATTCAGTACTTC.

To note about this clone: Distinct nucleotide sequences in the sample also encode this CDR3. The chain uses TRBV7-2 and TRBJ1-5, with TRBD1 identical over 7 bases. Germline loops: CDR1 SGHTA, CDR2 FQGNSA. The CDR3 is 14 residues long. The V and J ends lost 5 bases and 4 bases, in that order; junction bases with no gene match: 5. CDR3 coding DNA: TGTGCCAGCAGCAGGGACAGCGGGAATCAGCCCCAGCATTTT. This codes for CASSRDSGNQPQHF.

J is TRBJ1-6 and V is TRBV7-2; D uncertain. The ends were cut back, 5 bases at V and 9 bases at J, with 11 bases in the middle. The V gene's germline CDR1 is SGHTA and CDR2 FQGNSA. CDR3 length equals 13 residues. The CDR3 coding sequence is TGTGCCAGCAGCCTAGATCAGTTTTCACCCCTCCACTTT. It codes for CASSLDQFSPLHF.

J is TRBJ2-6 and V is TRBV2; TRBD1 aligns across 7 bases. CDR1 is SNHLY, CDR2 FYNNEI, per germline. This CDR3 has 16 residues. Losses at the gene ends were 8 bases for V and 0 bases for J; bases not matched to a gene: 7. CDR3 loop: CASATGTASGANVLTF. Here the CDR3 DNA reads TGTGCCAGCGCAACCGGGACAGCCTCTGGGGCCAACGTCCTGACTTTC.

The chain employs TRBV5-4 and TRBJ1-3; the D gene is possibly TRBD1 (5 bases). Between the trimmed V and J ends, which lost 0 bases and 2 bases, there was a span of 9 bases. Germline V lookup: CDR1 SGHNT, CDR2 YYREEE (reference sequence). CDR3 length: 15 amino acids. In nucleotides, the CDR3 is TGTGCCAGCAGCTTGGATTGGGGCCCTGGAAACACCATATATTTT. As protein: CASSLDWGPGNTIYF.

The chain has TRBV7-2 and TRBJ2-1, with 7 bases that match TRBD1. The V and J ends lost 5 bases and 4 bases, in that order; junction bases with no gene match: 8. Germline V CDR1 and CDR2: SGHTA, FQGNSA. This CDR3 contains 15 residues. For the CDR3, the DNA is TGTGCCAGCAGCCAATTGACAGGGCTGTACAATGAGCAGTTCTTC. It translates to CASSQLTGLYNEQFF.

The chain carries TRBV19 and TRBJ2-2, with D perhaps matching TRBD2 (5 bases). Germline V gene sequence: CDR1 LNHDA, CDR2 SQIVND (reference sequence). The CDR3 contains 18 residues. Trimming pared 3 bases from V and 0 bases from J, leaving 17 bases between. CDR3 residues: CASSILSRGFANTGELFF. In DNA, the CDR3 is TGTGCCAGTAGTATCTTATCCCGGGGATTTGCGAACACCGGGGAGCTGTTTTTT.

The chain carries TRBV5-4 and TRBJ1-2; D gene ambiguous. This CDR3 region has 15 residues. The V gene lost 2 bases and the J gene lost 4 bases, with 15 bases spanning the gap. Germline values: CDR1 SGHNT, CDR2 YYREEE (reference sequence). CDR3 sequence (DNA): TGTGCCAGCAGCTTCCCAAAACTGCGGGGCTATGGCTACACCTTC. The encoded protein is CASSFPKLRGYGYTF.

The genes are TRBV7-9 and TRBJ1-1; 10 bases align to TRBD1. The CDR3 has 14 amino acids. The ends lost 5 bases at V and 10 bases at J; junction bases unmatched: 10. CDR1 SEHNR and CDR2 FQNEAQ come from the germline V gene (reference sequence). CDR3 in amino acids: CASSPPRQGAGAFF. CDR3 nucleotide sequence: TGTGCCAGCAGCCCACCTAGACAGGGGGCGGGAGCTTTCTTT.

This chain joins TRBV6-5 and TRBJ2-3; TRBD2 matches 8 bases. The CDR3 spans 15 residues. Germline V gene sequence: CDR1 MNHEY, CDR2 SVGAGI. V was pared by 6 bases and J by 2 bases, with 7 bases of the junction left unmatched. CDR3 coding DNA: TGTGCCAGCAGGGTAGCGGGGAAGGACACAGATACGCAGTATTTT. Encoded protein: CASRVAGKDTDTQYF.

The chain couples TRBV5-1 to TRBJ1-1; D unclear. This CDR3 region has 13 residues. The germline gives CDR1 SGHRS, CDR2 YFSETQ. V was clipped by 4 bases and J by 2 bases, with 9 bases between them. DNA for the CDR3: TGCGCCAGCAGCAATGGAGGAAACACTGAAGCTTTCTTT. This translates into CASSNGGNTEAFF.

This chain links TRBV3-1 (or the pseudogene TRBV3-2) with TRBJ1-4, with D tentatively TRBD1 (6 bases). Trimming left V 4 bases short and J 8 bases short, with 14 bases between. Per the germline V gene, CDR1 is LGHDT and CDR2 is YNNKEL (reference sequence). The CDR3 runs 14 residues. The CDR3 DNA sequence: TGTGCCAGCAGCCCAACAGGGCCGGGGGAAAAACTGTTTTTT. Translated: CASSPTGPGEKLFF.

The V call is TRBV19, the J call TRBJ1-4; tentative D call: TRBD1 (5 bases). The V end was cut by 9 bases, the J end by 4 bases, with 18 bases between. The CDR3 length is 15 residues. Germline loops: CDR1 LNHDA, CDR2 SQIVND (reference sequence). The CDR3 is CASGKSGAGNEKLFF. The CDR3 bases are TGTGCCAGCGGAAAAAGCGGGGCGGGTAATGAAAAACTGTTTTTT.

V usage is TRBV7-8 and J usage is TRBJ1-4, with no clear D. The ends were cut back, 5 bases at V and 0 bases at J, with 10 bases in the middle. CDR1 is SGHVS, CDR2 FQNEAQ, per germline. This CDR3 contains 15 residues. In DNA form, the CDR3 reads TGTGCCAGCAGCCGAGCGGCCCCAACTAATGAAAAACTGTTTTTT. It encodes CASSRAAPTNEKLFF.

This clone showed up just once. The chain is built from TRBV5-1 and TRBJ1-1; 10 nucleotides align to TRBD1. Trimming removed 2 bases from V and 5 bases from J; junction bases left unmatched: 9. The CDR3 is made up of 16 amino acids. Germline CDR1 and CDR2: SGHRS and YFSETQ. The CDR3 DNA follows: TGCGCCAGCAGCTTACCGACGGGGACAGGGGTAACTGAAGCTTTCTTT. It encodes CASSLPTGTGVTEAFF.